These 22 T cell receptor beta chains were sequenced from one sample in a study of OX40 agonist ivuxolimab in advanced cancers. Libraries were prepared by immunoSEQ multiplex PCR; TCRdb keeps only in-frame clonotypes and omits some of them. The repertoire holds 30,000 to 45,000 clones, with approximately 82% as singletons. The sequencing used CD4+ or CD8+ T cells sorted from blood, collected in a trial of the OX40 agonist ivuxolimab. Receptors originate from an adult with an advanced solid tumor such as melanoma, head and neck, liver or kidney cancer.

This clone has only a few counts. The V gene is TRBV2, the J gene TRBJ1-5; D not certain. The CDR3 spans 11 residues. From germline, CDR1 is SNHLY and CDR2 FYNNEI. The ends were cut back, 2 bases at V and 9 bases at J, with 5 bases in the middle. The CDR3 protein is CASSELGPQHF. Here the CDR3 DNA reads TGTGCCAGCAGTGAACTTGGGCCCCAGCATTTT. Combining the CDR3 with reference TRBV2 and TRBJ1-5 gives the whole variable domain EPEVTQTPSHQVTQMGQEVILRCVPISNHLYFYWYRQILGQKVEFLVSFYNNEISEKSEIFDDQFSVERPDGSNFTLKIRSTKLEDSAMYFCASSELGPQHFGDGTRLSIL.

The table lists this clone with a count of one. The rearrangement joins TRBV7-2 to TRBJ1-6, with D possibly being TRBD1 (6 bases). The germline V gene has CDR1 SGHTA and CDR2 FQGNSA. CDR3 length: 15 residues. With 4 bases removed from V and 9 bases from J, the gap between germline ends came to 16 bases. The CDR3, as DNA: TGTGCCAGCAGCTCGGGGGGCGGACCGGGTTCACCCCTCCACTTT. Residues: CASSSGGGPGSPLHF.

The V gene is TRBV4-1, the J gene TRBJ2-5, with a possible D match to TRBD1 (6 bases). The CDR3 runs to 14 residues. The germline V gene has CDR1 MGHRA and CDR2 YSYEKL. With 1 base removed from V and 4 bases from J, the gap between germline ends came to 10 bases. This CDR3 reads CASSQVGARETQYF. The DNA of the CDR3 is TGCGCCAGCAGCCAAGTGGGGGCCCGAGAGACCCAGTACTTC.

The chain uses TRBV29-1 and TRBJ2-2; 10 positions agree with TRBD1. The CDR3 runs to 13 residues. With V trimmed by 7 bases and J by 4 bases, 3 bases remained unmatched. CDR1 is SQVTM and CDR2 is ANQGSEA in the germline V gene. This chain's CDR3 is CSGTGGSTGELFF. In DNA form, the CDR3 reads TGCAGCGGGACAGGGGGAAGCACCGGGGAGCTGTTTTTT.

This chain connects TRBV5-1 to TRBJ2-6; no clear D. The CDR3 is made up of 15 amino acids. In germline, CDR1 is SGHRS, CDR2 YFSETQ. Trimming cost V 4 bases and J 0 bases, with 8 bases left between them. The CDR3 reads CASSELFSGANVLTF. The CDR3 DNA follows: TGCGCCAGCAGCGAACTATTCTCTGGGGCCAACGTCCTGACTTTC. The full variable domain, with the rest looked up from reference TRBV5-1 and TRBJ2-6, is KAGVTQTPRYLIKTRGQQVTLSCSPISGHRSVSWYQQTPGQGLQFLFEYFSETQRNKGNFPGRFSGRQFSNSRSEMNVSTLELGDSALYLCASSELFSGANVLTFGAGSRLTVL.

CDR3: CASSLDPARAYEQYF. DNA of the CDR3: TGTGCCAGCAGCTTAGACCCGGCCAGGGCCTACGAGCAGTACTTC. This rearrangement joins TRBV11-2 to TRBJ2-7, with D tentatively TRBD1 (5 bases). V shed 0 bases and J shed 2 bases, with 11 bases lying between them. Germline V gene sequence: CDR1 SGHAT, CDR2 FQNNGV. The CDR3 length is 15 residues.

V gene TRBV19 combines with J gene TRBJ2-5; 14 nucleotides match TRBD2. The CDR3 is made up of 15 amino acids. In germline, CDR1 is LNHDA, CDR2 SQIVND (reference sequence). V shed 5 bases and J 3 bases; nucleotides not matched to a gene: 2. CDR3 in DNA: TGTGCCAGTAGTTCGGGACTAGCGGGGGAAGAGACCCAGTACTTC. Encoded protein: CASSSGLAGEETQYF.

V is TRBV7-9 and J is TRBJ2-1; TRBD1 matches 8 bases. The CDR3 totals 15 residues. Trimming removed 3 bases from V and 2 bases from J; junction bases left unmatched: 3. Germline V lookup: CDR1 SEHNR, CDR2 FQNEAQ (reference sequence). CDR3 nucleotide sequence: TGTGCCAGCAGCTTGCTACAGGGGGCCTACAATGAGCAGTTCTTC. It yields the protein CASSLLQGAYNEQFF.

This clone was counted a few times. The V gene is TRBV1, the J gene TRBJ2-7; the D segment call TRBD1 is taken from the table without a DNA check. TRBV1 is a documented pseudogene. This CDR3 has 17 amino acids. Written as DNA, the CDR3 is TGCACCAGCAGCCATCCAGGGCCTTCAGGCCCCCTCTACGAGCAGTACTTC. This translates into CTSSHPGPSGPLYEQYF.

Note on this clone: This may stem from a read error, because a much larger clone lies one nucleotide away. The sample carries other DNA sequences with the same CDR3. The chain uses TRBV5-1 and TRBJ1-6, with TRBD1 matching over 7 bases. This CDR3 region has 16 residues. The ends lost 4 bases at V and 7 bases at J; junction bases unmatched: 11. CDR1 and CDR2 (germline): SGHRS, YFSETQ. CDR3 protein: CASSLALGRGNSPLHF. For the CDR3, the DNA is TGCGCCAGCAGCCTGGCATTGGGCAGGGGGAATTCACCCCTCCACTTT.

This sequence joins TRBV7-2 and TRBJ2-2; no clear D. V lost 4 bases and J 5 bases, leaving 11 bases between the germline ends. The CDR3 totals 14 residues. Per the germline V gene, CDR1 is SGHTA and CDR2 is FQGNSA. The CDR3 here is CASSSTQATGELFF. DNA for the CDR3: TGTGCCAGCAGCTCTACCCAGGCAACCGGGGAGCTGTTTTTT.

This clone has more than one count but fewer than ten. The rearrangement joins TRBV6-5 to TRBJ1-5; no clear D gene. V was cut by 2 bases and J by 4 bases, with 9 bases left in between. The CDR3 is 14 residues long. Per germline, CDR1 MNHEY and CDR2 SVGAGI. CDR3 sequence reads: CASSYRWGNQPQHF. As DNA, the CDR3 is TGTGCCAGCAGTTACCGGTGGGGAAATCAGCCCCAGCATTTT.

The chain has TRBV6-1 and TRBJ2-5; 8 bases are a match to TRBD1. The V segment lost 4 bases and the J segment 5 bases; nucleotides outside the gene matches: 9. The CDR3 is 15 residues long. Germline V gene lookup returns CDR1 MNHNS and CDR2 SASEGT. CDR3 nucleotides: TGTGCCAGCAGTGCCGAGACAGGGGAGTACGAGACCCAGTACTTC. This translates into CASSAETGEYETQYF.

A few counts support this clone. The gene calls are TRBV19 and TRBJ1-1; no clear D. The V gene lost 1 base and the J gene lost 3 bases, with 6 bases spanning the gap. The CDR3 covers 13 residues. The germline gives CDR1 LNHDA, CDR2 SQIVND (reference sequence). The CDR3 region is CASSIGRDTEAFF. As DNA, the CDR3 is TGTGCCAGTAGTATAGGGAGGGACACTGAAGCTTTCTTT.

The genes are TRBV5-4 and TRBJ2-6; D is unresolved. V was clipped by 4 bases and J by 4 bases, with 15 bases between them. Looked up from germline, CDR1 is SGHNT and CDR2 is YYREEE (reference sequence). This CDR3 comprises 16 residues. Written as DNA, the CDR3 is TGTGCCAGCAGCCCTTCTTTGGGCGTCGGGGCCAACGTCCTGACTTTC. Protein: CASSPSLGVGANVLTF.

The CDR3 here is CASSPTGGRGYTF. Written as DNA, the CDR3 is TGTGCCAGCAGTCCGACAGGGGGGCGAGGCTACACCTTC. V is TRBV6-5 and J is TRBJ1-2, with 9 bases that match TRBD1. Germline CDR1 is MNHEY and CDR2 is SVGAGI. J gave up 8 bases and V 5 bases, and 6 bases lay outside the gene matches. The CDR3 spans 13 residues.

The chain couples TRBV9 to TRBJ2-3, with TRBD1 identical over 7 bases. The CDR3 is made up of 14 amino acids. The J segment lost 2 bases and the V segment lost 3 bases, leaving 3 bases of the junction unmatched. The V gene's germline CDR1 is SGDLS and CDR2 YYNGEE. The DNA of the CDR3 is TGTGCCAGCAGCGGACAGGGATACACAGATACGCAGTATTTT. Its protein product is CASSGQGYTDTQYF.

A few counts support this clone. This chain links TRBV4-1 with TRBJ1-3; 7 nucleotides agree with TRBD1. Germline V gives CDR1 MGHRA, CDR2 YSYEKL. V was clipped by 2 bases and J by 4 bases; unmatched bases: 14. CDR3 length equals 18 residues. This CDR3 reads CASSQSRVRGPSGNTIYF. The CDR3 DNA reads TGCGCCAGCAGCCAAAGTAGGGTGAGGGGGCCATCAGGAAACACCATATATTTT.

The table lists this clone with a count of one. The gene calls are TRBV5-1 and TRBJ2-3, with D perhaps matching TRBD1 or TRBD2 (5 bases each). Germline CDR1 reads SGHRS; CDR2 reads YFSETQ. The CDR3 consists of 15 residues. The V gene lost 6 bases and the J gene lost 2 bases, with 16 bases spanning the gap. The CDR3 is CASNQRGDPTDTQYF. CDR3 bases: TGCGCCAGCAACCAACGAGGGGACCCCACAGATACGCAGTATTTT.

DNA for the CDR3: TGTGCCAGTAGTATTGGCGGGGGCACAGATACGCAGTATTTT. It specifies CASSIGGGTDTQYF. The chain links TRBV19 to TRBJ2-3; TRBD2 is a possible D gene (6 bases). Between the trimmed V and J ends, which lost 3 bases and 1 base, there was a span of 8 bases. The CDR3 is 14 residues long. Germline CDR1 reads LNHDA; CDR2 reads SQIVND (reference sequence).

This clone is a singleton in its sample. The chain is built from TRBV7-9 and TRBJ2-3, with D unresolved. The ends were cut back, 5 bases at V and 0 bases at J, with 9 bases in the middle. This CDR3 spans 14 amino acids. CDR1 and CDR2 from the germline V gene are SEHNR and FQNEAQ (reference sequence). CDR3 in DNA: TGTGCCAGCAGCGTCACGTATAGCACAGATACGCAGTATTTT. Amino acid sequence: CASSVTYSTDTQYF. Looking up the rest from reference TRBV7-9 and TRBJ2-3 gives the full variable domain: DTGVSQNPRHKITKRGQNVTFRCDPISEHNRLYWYRQTLGQGPEFLTYFQNEAQLEKSRLLSDRFSAERPKGSFSTLEIQRTEQGDSAMYLCASSVTYSTDTQYFGPGTRLTVL.

Turning to this clone: Relative to the germline gene, one junction end is altered; a read error may explain this. V is TRBV7-7 and J is TRBJ2-1; 11 bases line up with TRBD2. Germline V gene data show CDR1 as SSHAT and CDR2 as FNYEAQ (reference sequence). The CDR3 consists of 13 residues. CDR3 nucleotide sequence: TGTGCTAGCAGCTTAGCGGGGGGGAATGAGCAGTTCTTC. Protein: CASSLAGGNEQFF. Full variable domain (outside the CDR3, taken from reference TRBV7-7 and TRBJ2-1): GAGVSQSPRYKVTKRGQDVTLRCDPISSHATLYWYQQALGQGPEFLTYFNYEAQPDKSGLPSDRFSAERPEGSISTLTIQRTEQRDSAMYRCASSLAGGNEQFFGPGTRLTVL.